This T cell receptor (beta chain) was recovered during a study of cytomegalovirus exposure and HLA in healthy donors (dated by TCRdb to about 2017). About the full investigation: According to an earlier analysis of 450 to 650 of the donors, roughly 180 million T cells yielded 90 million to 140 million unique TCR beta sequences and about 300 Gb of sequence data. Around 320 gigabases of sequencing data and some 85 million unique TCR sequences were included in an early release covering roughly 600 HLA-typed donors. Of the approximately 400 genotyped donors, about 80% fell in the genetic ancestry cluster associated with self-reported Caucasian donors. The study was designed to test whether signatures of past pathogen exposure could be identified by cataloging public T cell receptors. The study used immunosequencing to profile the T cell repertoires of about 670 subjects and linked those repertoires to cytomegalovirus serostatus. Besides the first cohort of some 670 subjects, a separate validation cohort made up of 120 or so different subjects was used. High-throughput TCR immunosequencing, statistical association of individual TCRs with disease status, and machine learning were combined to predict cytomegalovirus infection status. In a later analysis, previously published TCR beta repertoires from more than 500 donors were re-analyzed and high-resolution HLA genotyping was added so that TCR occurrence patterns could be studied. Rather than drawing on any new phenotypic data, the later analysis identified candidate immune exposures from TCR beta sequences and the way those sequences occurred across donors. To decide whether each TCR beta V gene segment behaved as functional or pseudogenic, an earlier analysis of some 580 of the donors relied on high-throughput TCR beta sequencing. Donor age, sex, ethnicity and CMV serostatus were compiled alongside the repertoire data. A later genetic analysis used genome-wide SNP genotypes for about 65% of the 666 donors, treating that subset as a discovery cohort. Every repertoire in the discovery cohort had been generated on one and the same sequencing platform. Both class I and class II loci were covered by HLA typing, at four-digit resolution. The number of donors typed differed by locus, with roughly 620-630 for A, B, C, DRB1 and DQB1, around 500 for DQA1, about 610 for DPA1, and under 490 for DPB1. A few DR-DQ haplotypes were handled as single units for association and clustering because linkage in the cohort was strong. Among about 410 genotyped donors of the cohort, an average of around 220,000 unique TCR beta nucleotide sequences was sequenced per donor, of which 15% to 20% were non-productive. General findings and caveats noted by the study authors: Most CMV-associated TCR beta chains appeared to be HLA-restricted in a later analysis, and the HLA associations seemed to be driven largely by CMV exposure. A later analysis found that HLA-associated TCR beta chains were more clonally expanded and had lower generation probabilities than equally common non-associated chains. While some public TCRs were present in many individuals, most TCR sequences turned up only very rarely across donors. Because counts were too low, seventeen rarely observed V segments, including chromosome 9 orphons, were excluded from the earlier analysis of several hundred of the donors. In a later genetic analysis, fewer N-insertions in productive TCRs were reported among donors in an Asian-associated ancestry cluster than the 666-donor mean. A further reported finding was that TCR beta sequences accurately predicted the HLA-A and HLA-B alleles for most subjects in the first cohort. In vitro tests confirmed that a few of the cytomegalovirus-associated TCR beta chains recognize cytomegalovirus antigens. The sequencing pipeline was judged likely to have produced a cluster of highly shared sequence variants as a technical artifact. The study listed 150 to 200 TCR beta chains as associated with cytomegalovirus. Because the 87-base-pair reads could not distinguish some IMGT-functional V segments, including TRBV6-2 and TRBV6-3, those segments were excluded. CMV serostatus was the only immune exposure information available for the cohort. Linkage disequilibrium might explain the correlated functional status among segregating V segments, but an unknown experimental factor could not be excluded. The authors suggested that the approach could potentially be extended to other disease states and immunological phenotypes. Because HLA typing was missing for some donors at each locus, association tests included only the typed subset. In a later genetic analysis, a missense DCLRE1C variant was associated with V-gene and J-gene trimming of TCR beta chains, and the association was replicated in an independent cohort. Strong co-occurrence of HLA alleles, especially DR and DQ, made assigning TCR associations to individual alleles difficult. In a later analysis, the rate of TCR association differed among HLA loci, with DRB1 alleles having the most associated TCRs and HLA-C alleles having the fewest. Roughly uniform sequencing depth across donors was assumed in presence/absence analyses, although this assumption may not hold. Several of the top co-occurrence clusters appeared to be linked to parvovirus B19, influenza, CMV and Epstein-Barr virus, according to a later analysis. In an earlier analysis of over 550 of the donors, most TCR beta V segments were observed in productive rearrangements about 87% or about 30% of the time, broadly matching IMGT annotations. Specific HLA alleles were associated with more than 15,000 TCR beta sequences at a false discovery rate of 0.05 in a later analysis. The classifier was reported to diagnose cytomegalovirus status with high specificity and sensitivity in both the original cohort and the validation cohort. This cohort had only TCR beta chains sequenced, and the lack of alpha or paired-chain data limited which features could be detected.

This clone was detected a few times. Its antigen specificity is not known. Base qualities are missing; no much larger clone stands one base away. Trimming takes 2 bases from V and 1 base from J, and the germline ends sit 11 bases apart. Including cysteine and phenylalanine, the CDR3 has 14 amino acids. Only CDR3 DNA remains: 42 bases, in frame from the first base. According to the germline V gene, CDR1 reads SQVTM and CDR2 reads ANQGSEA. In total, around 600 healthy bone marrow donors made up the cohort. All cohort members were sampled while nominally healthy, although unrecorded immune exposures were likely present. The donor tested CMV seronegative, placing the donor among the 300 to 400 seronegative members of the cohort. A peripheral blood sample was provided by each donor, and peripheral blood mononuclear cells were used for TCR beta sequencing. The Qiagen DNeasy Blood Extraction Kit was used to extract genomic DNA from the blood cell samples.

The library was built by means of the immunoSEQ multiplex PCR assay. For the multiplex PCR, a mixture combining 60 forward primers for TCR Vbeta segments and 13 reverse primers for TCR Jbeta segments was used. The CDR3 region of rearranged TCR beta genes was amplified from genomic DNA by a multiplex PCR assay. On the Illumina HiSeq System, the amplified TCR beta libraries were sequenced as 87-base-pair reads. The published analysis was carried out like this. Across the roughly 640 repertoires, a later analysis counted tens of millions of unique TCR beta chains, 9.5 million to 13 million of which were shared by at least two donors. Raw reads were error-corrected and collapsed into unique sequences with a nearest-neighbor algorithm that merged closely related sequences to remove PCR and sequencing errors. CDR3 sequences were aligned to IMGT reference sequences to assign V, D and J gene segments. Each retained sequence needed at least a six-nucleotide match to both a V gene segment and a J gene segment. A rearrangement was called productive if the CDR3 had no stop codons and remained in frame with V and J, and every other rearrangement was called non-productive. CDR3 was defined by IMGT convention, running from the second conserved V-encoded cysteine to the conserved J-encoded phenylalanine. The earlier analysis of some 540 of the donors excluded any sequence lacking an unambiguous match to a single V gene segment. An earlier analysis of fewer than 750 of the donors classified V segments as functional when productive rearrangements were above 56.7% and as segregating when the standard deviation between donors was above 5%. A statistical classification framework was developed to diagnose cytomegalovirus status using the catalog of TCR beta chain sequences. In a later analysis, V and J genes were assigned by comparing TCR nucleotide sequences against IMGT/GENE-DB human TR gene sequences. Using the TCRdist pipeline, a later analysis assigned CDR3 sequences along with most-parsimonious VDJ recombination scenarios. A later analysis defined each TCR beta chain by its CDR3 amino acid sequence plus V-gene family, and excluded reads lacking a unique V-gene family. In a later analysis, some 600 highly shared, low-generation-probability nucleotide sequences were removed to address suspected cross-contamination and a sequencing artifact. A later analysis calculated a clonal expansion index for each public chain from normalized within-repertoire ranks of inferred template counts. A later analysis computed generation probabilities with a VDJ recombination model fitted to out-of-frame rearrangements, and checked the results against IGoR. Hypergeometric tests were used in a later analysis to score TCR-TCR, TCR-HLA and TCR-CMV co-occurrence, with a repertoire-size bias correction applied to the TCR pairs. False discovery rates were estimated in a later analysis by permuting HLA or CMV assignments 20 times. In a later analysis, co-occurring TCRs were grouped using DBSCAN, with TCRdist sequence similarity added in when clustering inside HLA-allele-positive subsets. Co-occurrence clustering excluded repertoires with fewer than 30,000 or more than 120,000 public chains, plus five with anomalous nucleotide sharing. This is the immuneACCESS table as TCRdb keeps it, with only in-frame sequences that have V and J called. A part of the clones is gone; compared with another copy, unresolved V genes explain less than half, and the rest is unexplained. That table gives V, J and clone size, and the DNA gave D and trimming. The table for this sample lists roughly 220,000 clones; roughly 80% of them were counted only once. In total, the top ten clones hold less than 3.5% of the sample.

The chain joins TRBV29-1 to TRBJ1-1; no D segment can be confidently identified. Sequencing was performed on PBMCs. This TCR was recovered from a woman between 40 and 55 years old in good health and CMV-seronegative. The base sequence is TGCAGCGTTGAACTTCGACTCACGAACACTGAAGCTTTCTTT. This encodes CSVELRLTNTEAFF.